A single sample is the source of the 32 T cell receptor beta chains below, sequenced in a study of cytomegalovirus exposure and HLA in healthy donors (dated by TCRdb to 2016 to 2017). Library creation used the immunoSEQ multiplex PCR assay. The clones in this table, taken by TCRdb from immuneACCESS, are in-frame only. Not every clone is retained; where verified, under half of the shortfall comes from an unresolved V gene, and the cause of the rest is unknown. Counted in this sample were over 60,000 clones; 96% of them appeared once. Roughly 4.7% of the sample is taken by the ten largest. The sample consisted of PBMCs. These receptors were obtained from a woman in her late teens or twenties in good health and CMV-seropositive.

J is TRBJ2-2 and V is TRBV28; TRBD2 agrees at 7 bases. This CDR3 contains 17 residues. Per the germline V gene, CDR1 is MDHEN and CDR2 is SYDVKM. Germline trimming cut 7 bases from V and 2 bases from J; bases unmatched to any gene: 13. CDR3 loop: CASTPTGSGTNTGELFF. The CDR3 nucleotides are TGTGCCAGCACCCCTACCGGGAGCGGGACCAACACCGGGGAGCTGTTTTTT.

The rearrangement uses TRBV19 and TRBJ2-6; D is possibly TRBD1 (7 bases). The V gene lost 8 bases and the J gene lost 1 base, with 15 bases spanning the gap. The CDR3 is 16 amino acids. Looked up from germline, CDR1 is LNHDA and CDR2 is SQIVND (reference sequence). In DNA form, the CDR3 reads TGTGCCAGTTCAGGGGGGTTATTTTCTGGGGCCAACGTCCTGACTTTC. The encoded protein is CASSGGLFSGANVLTF.

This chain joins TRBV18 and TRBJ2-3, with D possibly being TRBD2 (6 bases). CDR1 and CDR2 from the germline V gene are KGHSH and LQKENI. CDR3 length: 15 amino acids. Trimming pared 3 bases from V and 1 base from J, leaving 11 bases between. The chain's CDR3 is CASSPGPGGTDTQYF. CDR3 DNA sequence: TGTGCCAGCTCACCGGGCCCGGGGGGCACAGATACGCAGTATTTT.

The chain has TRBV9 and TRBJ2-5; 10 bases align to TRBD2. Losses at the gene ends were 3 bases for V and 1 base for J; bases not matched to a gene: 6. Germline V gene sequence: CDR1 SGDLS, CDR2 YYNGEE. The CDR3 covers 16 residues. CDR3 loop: CASSAGTSAGQETQYF. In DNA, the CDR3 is TGTGCCAGCAGCGCAGGGACTAGCGCGGGCCAAGAGACCCAGTACTTC.

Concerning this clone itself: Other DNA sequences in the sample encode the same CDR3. The CDR3 reads CASSLTGNEQFF. The CDR3 coding sequence is TGTGCCAGCAGCTTGACAGGTAATGAGCAGTTCTTC. This sequence joins TRBV7-9 and TRBJ2-1, with D possibly matching TRBD1 (6 bases). CDR3 size: 12 residues. Trimming stripped 3 bases from V and 7 bases from J, with 7 bases between. The V gene's germline CDR1 is SEHNR and CDR2 FQNEAQ (reference sequence).

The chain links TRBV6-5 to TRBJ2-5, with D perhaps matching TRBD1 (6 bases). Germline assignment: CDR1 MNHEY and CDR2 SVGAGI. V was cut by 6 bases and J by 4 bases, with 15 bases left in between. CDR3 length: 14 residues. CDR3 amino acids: CASRPQGMGETQYF. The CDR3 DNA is TGTGCCAGCAGACCACAGGGTATGGGAGAGACCCAGTACTTC.

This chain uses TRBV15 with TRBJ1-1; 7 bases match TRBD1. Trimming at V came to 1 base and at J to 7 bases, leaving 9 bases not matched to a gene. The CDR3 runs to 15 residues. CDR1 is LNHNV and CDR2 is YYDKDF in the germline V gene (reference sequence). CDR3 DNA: TGTGCCACCAGCAGAGGGCCGATGAGGGACAGTGAAGCTTTCTTT. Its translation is CATSRGPMRDSEAFF.

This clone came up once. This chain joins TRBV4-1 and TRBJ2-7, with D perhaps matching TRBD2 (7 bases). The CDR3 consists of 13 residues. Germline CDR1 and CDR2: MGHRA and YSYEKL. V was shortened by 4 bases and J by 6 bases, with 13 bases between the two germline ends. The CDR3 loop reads CASSLPRGAEQYF. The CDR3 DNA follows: TGCGCCAGCAGCCTACCTCGGGGGGCCGAGCAGTACTTC.

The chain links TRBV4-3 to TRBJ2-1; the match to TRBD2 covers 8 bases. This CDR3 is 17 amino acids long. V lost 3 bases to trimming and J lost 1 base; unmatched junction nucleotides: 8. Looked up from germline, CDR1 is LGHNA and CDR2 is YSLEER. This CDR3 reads CASSHASLAGSYNEQFF. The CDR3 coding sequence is TGCGCCAGCAGCCACGCATCTTTAGCGGGGTCCTACAATGAGCAGTTCTTC.

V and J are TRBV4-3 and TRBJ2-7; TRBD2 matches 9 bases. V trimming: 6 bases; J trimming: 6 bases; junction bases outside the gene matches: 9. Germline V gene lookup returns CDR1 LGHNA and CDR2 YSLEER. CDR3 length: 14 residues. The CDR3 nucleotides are TGCGCCAGCAGTCCCGGGACTAGCATCGCCGAGCAGTACTTC. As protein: CASSPGTSIAEQYF.

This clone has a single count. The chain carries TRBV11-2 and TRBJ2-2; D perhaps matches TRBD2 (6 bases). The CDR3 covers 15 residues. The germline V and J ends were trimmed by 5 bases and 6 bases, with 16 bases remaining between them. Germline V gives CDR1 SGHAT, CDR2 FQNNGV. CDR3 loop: CASSPLALASGELFF. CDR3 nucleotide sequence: TGTGCCAGCAGCCCGCTAGCGTTAGCTTCCGGGGAGCTGTTTTTT.

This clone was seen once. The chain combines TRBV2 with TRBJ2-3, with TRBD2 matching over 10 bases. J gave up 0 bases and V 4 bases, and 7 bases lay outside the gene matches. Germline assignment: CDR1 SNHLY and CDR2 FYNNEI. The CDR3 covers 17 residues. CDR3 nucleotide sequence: TGTGCCAGCAGTGTTAGCGGGAGGTTCGCTAGCACAGATACGCAGTATTTT. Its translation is CASSVSGRFASTDTQYF.

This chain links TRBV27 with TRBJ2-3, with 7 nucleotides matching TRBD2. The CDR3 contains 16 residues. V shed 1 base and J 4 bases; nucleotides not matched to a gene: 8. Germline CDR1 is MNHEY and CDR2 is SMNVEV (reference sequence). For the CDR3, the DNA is TGTGCCAGCAGTTTATGGGCGGGAGCAGGCGCAGATACGCAGTATTTT. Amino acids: CASSLWAGAGADTQYF.

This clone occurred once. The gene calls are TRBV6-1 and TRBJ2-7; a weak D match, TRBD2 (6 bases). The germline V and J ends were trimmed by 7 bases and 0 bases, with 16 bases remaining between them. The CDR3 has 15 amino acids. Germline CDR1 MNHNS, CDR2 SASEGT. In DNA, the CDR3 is TGTGCCAGCAAGCCCGGGACTCCAAGCTCCTACGAGCAGTACTTC. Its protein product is CASKPGTPSSYEQYF.

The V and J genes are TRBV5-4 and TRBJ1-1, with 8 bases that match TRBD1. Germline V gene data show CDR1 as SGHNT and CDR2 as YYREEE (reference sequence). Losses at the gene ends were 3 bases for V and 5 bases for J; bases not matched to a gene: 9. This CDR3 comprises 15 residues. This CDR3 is CASSWQQGGRTEAFF. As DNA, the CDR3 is TGTGCCAGCAGCTGGCAACAGGGGGGGCGAACTGAAGCTTTCTTT.

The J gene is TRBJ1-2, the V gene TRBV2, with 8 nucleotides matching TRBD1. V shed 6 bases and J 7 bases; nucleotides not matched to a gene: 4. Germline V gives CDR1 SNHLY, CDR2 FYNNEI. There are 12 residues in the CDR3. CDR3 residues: CASRDRAGGYTF. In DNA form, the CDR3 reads TGTGCCAGCAGGGACAGGGCCGGTGGCTACACCTTC.

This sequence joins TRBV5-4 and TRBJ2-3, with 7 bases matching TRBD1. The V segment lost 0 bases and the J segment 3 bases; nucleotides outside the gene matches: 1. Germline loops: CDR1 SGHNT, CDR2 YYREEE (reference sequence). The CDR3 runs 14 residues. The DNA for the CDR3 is TGTGCCAGCAGCTTGGCAGGGGGTACAGATACGCAGTATTTT. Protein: CASSLAGGTDTQYF. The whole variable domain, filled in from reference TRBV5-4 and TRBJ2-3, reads ETGVTQSPTHLIKTRGQQVTLRCSSQSGHNTVSWYQQALGQGPQFIFQYYREEENGRGNFPPRFSGLQFPNYSSELNVNALELDDSALYLCASSLAGGTDTQYFGPGTRLTVL.

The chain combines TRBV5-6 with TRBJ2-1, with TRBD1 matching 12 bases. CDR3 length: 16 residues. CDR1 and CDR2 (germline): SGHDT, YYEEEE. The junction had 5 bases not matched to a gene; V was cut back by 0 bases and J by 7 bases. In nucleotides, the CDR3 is TGTGCCAGCAGCTTGGCCGGGACAGGGGGCCGGAATGAGCAGTTCTTC. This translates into CASSLAGTGGRNEQFF. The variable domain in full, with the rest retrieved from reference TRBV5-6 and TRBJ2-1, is DAGVTQSPTHLIKTRGQQVTLRCSPKSGHDTVSWYQQALGQGPQFIFQYYEEEERQRGNFPDRFSGHQFPNYSSELNVNALLLGDSALYLCASSLAGTGGRNEQFFGPGTRLTVL.

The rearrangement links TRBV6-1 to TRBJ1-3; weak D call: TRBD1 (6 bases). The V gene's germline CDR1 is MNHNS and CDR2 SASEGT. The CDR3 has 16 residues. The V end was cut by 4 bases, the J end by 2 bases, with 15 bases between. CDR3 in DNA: TGTGCCAGCAGTGTTACACAGGGTGGAACTGGAAACACCATATATTTT. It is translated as CASSVTQGGTGNTIYF.

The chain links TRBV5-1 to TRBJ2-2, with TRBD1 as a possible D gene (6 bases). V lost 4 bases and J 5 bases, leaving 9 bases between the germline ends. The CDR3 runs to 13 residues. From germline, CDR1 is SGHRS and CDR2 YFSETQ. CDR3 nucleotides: TGCGCCAGCAGCCTTACAGGGACCGGGGAGCTGTTTTTT. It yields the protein CASSLTGTGELFF.

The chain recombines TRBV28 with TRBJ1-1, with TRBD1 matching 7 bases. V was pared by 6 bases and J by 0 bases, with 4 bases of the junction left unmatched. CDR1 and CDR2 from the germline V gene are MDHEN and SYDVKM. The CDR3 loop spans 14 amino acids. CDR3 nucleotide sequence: TGTGCCAGCAGCTTGGGACAGATGAACACTGAAGCTTTCTTT. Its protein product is CASSLGQMNTEAFF.

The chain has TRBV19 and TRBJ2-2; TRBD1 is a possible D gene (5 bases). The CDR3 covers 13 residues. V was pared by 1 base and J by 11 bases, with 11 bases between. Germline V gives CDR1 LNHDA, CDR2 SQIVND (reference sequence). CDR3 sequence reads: CASSIAGLGELFF. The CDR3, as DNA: TGTGCCAGTAGTATAGCAGGGTTAGGCGAGCTGTTTTTT. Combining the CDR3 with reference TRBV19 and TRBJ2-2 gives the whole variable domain DGGITQSPKYLFRKEGQNVTLSCEQNLNHDAMYWYRQDPGQGLRLIYYSQIVNDFQKGDIAEGYSVSREKKESFPLTVTSAQKNPTAFYLCASSIAGLGELFFGEGSRLTVL.

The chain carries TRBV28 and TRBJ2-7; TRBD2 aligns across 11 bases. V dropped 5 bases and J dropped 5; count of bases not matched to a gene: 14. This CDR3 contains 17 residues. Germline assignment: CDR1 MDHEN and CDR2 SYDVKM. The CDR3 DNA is TGTGCCAGCAGTCCCCCTTTAGCGGGAGGGCCTTATGACGAGCAGTACTTC. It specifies CASSPPLAGGPYDEQYF.

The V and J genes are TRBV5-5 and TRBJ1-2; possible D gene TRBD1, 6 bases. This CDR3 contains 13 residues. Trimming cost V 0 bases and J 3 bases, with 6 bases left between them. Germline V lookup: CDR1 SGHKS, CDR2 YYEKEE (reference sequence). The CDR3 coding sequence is TGTGCCAGCAGCTTGGGGACAGACTATGGCTACACCTTC. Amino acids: CASSLGTDYGYTF.

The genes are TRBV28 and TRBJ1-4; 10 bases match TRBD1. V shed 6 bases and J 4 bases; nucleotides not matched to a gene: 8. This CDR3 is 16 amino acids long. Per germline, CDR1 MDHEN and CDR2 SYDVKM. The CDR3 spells CASRPDRGGVNEKLFF. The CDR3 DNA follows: TGTGCCAGCAGACCGGACAGGGGGGGTGTTAATGAAAAACTGTTTTTT.

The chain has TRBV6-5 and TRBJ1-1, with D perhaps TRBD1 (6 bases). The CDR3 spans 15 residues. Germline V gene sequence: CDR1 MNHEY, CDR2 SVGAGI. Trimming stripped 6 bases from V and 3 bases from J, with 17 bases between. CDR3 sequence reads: CASSQSQGWDTEAFF. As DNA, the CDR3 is TGTGCCAGCAGCCAGTCCCAGGGGTGGGACACTGAAGCTTTCTTT.

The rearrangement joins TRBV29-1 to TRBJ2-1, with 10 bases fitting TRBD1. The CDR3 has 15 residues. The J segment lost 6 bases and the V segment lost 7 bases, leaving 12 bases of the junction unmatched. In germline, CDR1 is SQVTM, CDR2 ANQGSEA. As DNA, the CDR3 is TGCAGCGAGGGACAGGGGTCCCTCTCGCCCAATGAGCAGTTCTTC. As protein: CSEGQGSLSPNEQFF.

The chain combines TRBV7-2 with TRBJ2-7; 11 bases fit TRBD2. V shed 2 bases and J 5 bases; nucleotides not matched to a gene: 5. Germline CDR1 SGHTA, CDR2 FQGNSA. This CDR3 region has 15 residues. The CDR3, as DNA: TGTGCCAGCAGCTTAATACTAGCGGGAGCTAACGAGCAGTACTTC. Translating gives CASSLILAGANEQYF.

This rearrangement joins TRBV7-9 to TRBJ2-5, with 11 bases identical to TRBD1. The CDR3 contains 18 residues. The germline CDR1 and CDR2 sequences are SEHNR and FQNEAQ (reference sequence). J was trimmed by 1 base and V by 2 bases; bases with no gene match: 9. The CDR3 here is CASSLPGQGEKAQETQYF. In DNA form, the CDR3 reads TGTGCCAGCAGCTTACCGGGACAGGGGGAGAAGGCCCAAGAGACCCAGTACTTC.

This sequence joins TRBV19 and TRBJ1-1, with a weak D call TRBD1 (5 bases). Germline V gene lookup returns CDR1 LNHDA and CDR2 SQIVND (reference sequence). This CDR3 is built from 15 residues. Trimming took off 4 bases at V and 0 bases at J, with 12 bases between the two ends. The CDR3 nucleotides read TGTGCCAGTAGTACCCGACAGTCCTTGAACACTGAAGCTTTCTTT. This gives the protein CASSTRQSLNTEAFF.

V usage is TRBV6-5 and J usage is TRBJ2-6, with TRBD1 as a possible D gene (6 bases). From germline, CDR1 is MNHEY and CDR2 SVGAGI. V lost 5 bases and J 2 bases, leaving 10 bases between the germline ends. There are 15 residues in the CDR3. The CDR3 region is CASSHRAPGANVLTF. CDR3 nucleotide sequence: TGTGCCAGCAGTCACAGGGCCCCTGGGGCCAACGTCCTGACTTTC.

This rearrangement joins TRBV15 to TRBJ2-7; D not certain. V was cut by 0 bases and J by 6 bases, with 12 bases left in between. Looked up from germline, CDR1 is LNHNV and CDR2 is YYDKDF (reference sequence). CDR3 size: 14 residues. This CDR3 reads CATSRDPLDSEQYF. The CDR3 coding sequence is TGTGCCACCAGCAGAGATCCACTTGACTCCGAGCAGTACTTC.